What follows are 26 T cell receptor beta chains derived from one specimen sequenced in a study of OX40 agonist ivuxolimab in advanced cancers. The protocol was immunoSEQ multiplex PCR, while the TCRdb copy is restricted to in-frame clones and leaves out a portion. The table shows some 90,000 clones, with 92% occurring only once. The sequencing here drew on CD4+ or CD8+ T cells sorted from blood, taken in a trial of the OX40 agonist ivuxolimab. The origin of the receptors is an adult with an advanced solid tumor such as melanoma, head and neck, liver or kidney cancer.

J is TRBJ2-3 and V is TRBV15, with D unresolved. V was shortened by 8 bases and J by 11 bases, with 14 bases between the two germline ends. This CDR3 contains 11 residues. CDR1 is LNHNV and CDR2 is YYDKDF in the germline V gene (reference sequence). The CDR3 bases are TGTGCCACCTACTGGGGAATCGGGCAGTATTTT. This encodes CATYWGIGQYF.

The chain recombines TRBV5-1 with TRBJ2-2; no firm D call. The CDR3 totals 12 residues. CDR1 and CDR2 (germline): SGHRS, YFSETQ. V lost 2 bases, J lost 8 bases, and 7 bases lay in between. CDR3 sequence (DNA): TGCGCCAGCAGCTTCCGCCAGGGGGAGCTGTTTTTT. Encoded protein: CASSFRQGELFF.

V gene TRBV7-9 combines with J gene TRBJ2-7; 8 nucleotides agree with TRBD2. V trimming: 5 bases; J trimming: 0 bases; junction bases outside the gene matches: 9. The CDR3 totals 16 residues. Germline CDR1 and CDR2: SEHNR and FQNEAQ (reference sequence). CDR3 sequence (DNA): TGTGCCAGCAGCCGTACTAGCGGTCTTAGCTCCTACGAGCAGTACTTC. This sequence encodes CASSRTSGLSSYEQYF.

V gene TRBV19 combines with J gene TRBJ1-6, with D possibly TRBD1 on 5 matching bases. The CDR3 has 15 residues. Trimming took off 3 bases at V and 9 bases at J, with 15 bases between the two ends. CDR1 is LNHDA and CDR2 is SQIVND in the germline V gene (reference sequence). The DNA for the CDR3 is TGTGCCAGTAGTATGGGGCAGGGATTTCGTTCACCCCTCCACTTT. It is translated as CASSMGQGFRSPLHF. Full variable domain (rest looked up from reference TRBV19 and TRBJ1-6): DGGITQSPKYLFRKEGQNVTLSCEQNLNHDAMYWYRQDPGQGLRLIYYSQIVNDFQKGDIAEGYSVSREKKESFPLTVTSAQKNPTAFYLCASSMGQGFRSPLHFGNGTRLTVT.

The rearrangement uses TRBV6-5 and TRBJ1-1, with D uncertain. The CDR3 totals 14 residues. CDR1 and CDR2 (germline): MNHEY, SVGAGI. V was pared by 5 bases and J by 2 bases, with 12 bases between. The CDR3 reads CASSTDGLNTEAFF. As DNA, the CDR3 is TGTGCCAGCAGTACCGACGGACTCAACACTGAAGCTTTCTTT.

The genes are TRBV28 and TRBJ1-2, with D uncertain. The CDR3 covers 13 residues. V was trimmed by 3 bases and J by 4 bases, leaving 9 bases between them. Per germline, CDR1 MDHEN and CDR2 SYDVKM. Here the CDR3 DNA reads TGTGCCAGCAGTTTCGACGGATCCTATGGCTACACCTTC. This codes for CASSFDGSYGYTF.

In DNA, the CDR3 is TGTGCCAGCAGTTTATCGGAAAATCAGCCCCAGCATTTT. It translates to CASSLSENQPQHF. V usage is TRBV27 and J usage is TRBJ1-5, with no clear D. This CDR3 contains 13 residues. V was cut by 0 bases and J by 4 bases, with 4 bases left in between. Per the germline V gene, CDR1 is MNHEY and CDR2 is SMNVEV (reference sequence).

The genes are TRBV18 and TRBJ2-1; 9 bases line up with TRBD1. The CDR3 has 16 residues. Germline V gives CDR1 KGHSH, CDR2 LQKENI. Trimming removed 4 bases from V and 0 bases from J; junction bases left unmatched: 4. CDR3 region: CASSRDRGSSYNEQFF. CDR3 bases: TGTGCCAGCTCACGAGACAGGGGGAGCTCCTACAATGAGCAGTTCTTC.

V usage is TRBV29-1 and J usage is TRBJ2-7; tentatively, D is TRBD1 (6 bases). CDR1 and CDR2 (germline): SQVTM, ANQGSEA. Deletions cut 1 base from V and 0 bases from J, with 10 bases between. This CDR3 has 14 residues. CDR3 nucleotides: TGCAGCGTTGAAGTTCAGGGGAGCTCCTACGAGCAGTACTTC. Amino acid sequence: CSVEVQGSSYEQYF.

The rearrangement links TRBV6-5 to TRBJ1-2; possible D gene TRBD1, 6 bases. Trimming stripped 0 bases from V and 3 bases from J, with 8 bases between. The V gene's germline CDR1 is MNHEY and CDR2 SVGAGI. This CDR3 spans 14 amino acids. CDR3 DNA: TGTGCCAGCAGTTACTCCAGGGGCGACTATGGCTACACCTTC. It codes for CASSYSRGDYGYTF.

The chain joins TRBV5-6 to TRBJ1-2; 8 nucleotides agree with TRBD1. The trim removed 0 bases at V and 6 bases at J, leaving 10 bases unmatched. The CDR3 has 16 residues. The germline V gene encodes CDR1 SGHDT and CDR2 YYEEEE. The CDR3 sequence is CASSLALKETGDGYTF. The DNA for the CDR3 is TGTGCCAGCAGCTTGGCCTTGAAGGAGACAGGGGATGGCTACACCTTC.

The chain uses TRBV29-1 and TRBJ2-2; 12 bases agree with TRBD2. The length of the CDR3 is 16 residues. V lost 3 bases and J lost 5; bases outside the gene matches: 7. The germline V gene has CDR1 SQVTM and CDR2 ANQGSEA. The CDR3 here is CSVEAASGRGTGELFF. The CDR3, as DNA: TGCAGCGTTGAGGCGGCTAGCGGGAGGGGAACCGGGGAGCTGTTTTTT.

This clone has just one count. The rearrangement joins TRBV5-1 to TRBJ2-1; D unresolved. This CDR3 spans 14 amino acids. Trimming left V 4 bases short and J 3 bases short, with 11 bases between. Germline CDR1 is SGHRS and CDR2 is YFSETQ. The CDR3 nucleotides are TGCGCCAGCAGCCTACCACGGCACTACAATGAGCAGTTCTTC. Its translation is CASSLPRHYNEQFF.

The chain recombines TRBV7-6 with TRBJ1-1; tentatively, D is TRBD1 (5 bases). The CDR3 covers 16 residues. V lost 0 bases and J 2 bases, leaving 13 bases between the germline ends. The V gene's germline CDR1 is SGHVS and CDR2 FNYEAQ. The CDR3 sequence is CASSLAFKGPNTEAFF. The CDR3 DNA sequence: TGTGCCAGCAGCTTAGCGTTCAAGGGGCCTAACACTGAAGCTTTCTTT.

This clone was seen a single time. The chain uses TRBV7-6 and TRBJ2-1, with D tentatively TRBD2 (5 bases). Trimming took 5 bases from V and 9 from J, leaving 17 bases between them. This CDR3 contains 14 residues. CDR1 and CDR2 (germline): SGHVS, FNYEAQ. CDR3 region: CASSIQVRSGEQFF. The CDR3 coding sequence is TGTGCCAGCAGCATCCAGGTCCGGAGCGGTGAGCAGTTCTTC.

The chain couples TRBV27 to TRBJ2-7; D uncertain. The germline CDR1 and CDR2 sequences are MNHEY and SMNVEV (reference sequence). This CDR3 has 13 residues. With 3 bases removed from V and 2 bases from J, the gap between germline ends came to 8 bases. The CDR3 DNA is TGTGCCAGCAGTTTCACGAATGCCTACGAGCAGTACTTC. Amino acid sequence: CASSFTNAYEQYF.

J is TRBJ1-5 and V is TRBV29-1; the D is unclear. CDR3 length equals 13 residues. Germline V gives CDR1 SQVTM, CDR2 ANQGSEA. The V and J ends lost 4 bases and 0 bases respectively, with 7 bases between them. CDR3 nucleotide sequence: TGCAGCGTTGTCCCGGGTAGCAATCAGCCCCAGCATTTT. Amino acids: CSVVPGSNQPQHF. The full variable domain, its missing parts supplied by reference TRBV29-1 and TRBJ1-5, is SAVISQKPSRDICQRGTSLTIQCQVDSQVTMMFWYRQQPGQSLTLIATANQGSEATYESGFVIDKFPISRPNLTFSTLTVSNMSPEDSSIYLCSVVPGSNQPQHFGDGTRLSIL.

This rearrangement joins TRBV5-4 to TRBJ2-7; the match to TRBD1 covers 9 bases. This CDR3 region has 14 residues. V lost 4 bases and J lost 3; bases outside the gene matches: 5. Per germline, CDR1 SGHNT and CDR2 YYREEE (reference sequence). The CDR3 protein is CASSLGTGNYEQYF. The CDR3 DNA reads TGTGCCAGCAGCCTCGGGACAGGGAACTACGAGCAGTACTTC.

This clone was seen once. The chain carries TRBV11-2 and TRBJ2-3, with 8 bases fitting TRBD2. Losses at the gene ends were 5 bases for V and 1 base for J; bases not matched to a gene: 8. There are 16 residues in the CDR3. CDR1 SGHAT and CDR2 FQNNGV come from the germline V gene. The CDR3 nucleotides are TGTGCCAGCAGCCCCAGATGGCGGGGGGGCACAGATACGCAGTATTTT. It is translated as CASSPRWRGGTDTQYF.

This chain uses TRBV27 with TRBJ1-2; possible D gene TRBD1, 5 bases. CDR1 and CDR2 (germline): MNHEY, SMNVEV (reference sequence). V gave up 5 bases and J gave up 5 bases, with 21 bases separating them. This CDR3 spans 16 amino acids. CDR3 in DNA: TGTGCCAGCAGTCCCCGGCCAGGGTGGGGCCCTTATGGCTACACCTTC. This encodes CASSPRPGWGPYGYTF.

This chain joins TRBV6-6 and TRBJ2-3; no firm D call. From germline, CDR1 is MNHNY and CDR2 SVGAGI (reference sequence). Trimming removed 0 bases from V and 2 bases from J, with 12 bases in between. The CDR3 loop spans 16 amino acids. DNA for the CDR3: TGTGCCAGCAGTTACTCCTCGGACCTGATCACAGATACGCAGTATTTT. It translates to CASSYSSDLITDTQYF.

The rearrangement links TRBV2 to TRBJ2-7; D might be TRBD1 or TRBD2, each matching 6 bases. Trimming shortened V by 7 bases and J by 5 bases, and 21 bases separated the two germline ends. The CDR3 sequence is 15 residues long. Per the germline V gene, CDR1 is SNHLY and CDR2 is FYNNEI. The CDR3 is CASTPVGGFSNEQYF. CDR3 nucleotides: TGTGCCAGCACCCCGGTCGGGGGCTTCAGCAACGAGCAGTACTTC.

The gene calls are TRBV19 and TRBJ1-1, with D maybe TRBD1 (5 bases). The V gene lost 0 bases and the J gene lost 0 bases, with 11 bases spanning the gap. Germline CDR1 reads LNHDA; CDR2 reads SQIVND (reference sequence). CDR3 length equals 16 residues. This CDR3 reads CASSIDGGDLNTEAFF. CDR3 bases: TGTGCCAGTAGTATAGATGGGGGGGACTTGAACACTGAAGCTTTCTTT.

This clone appeared a single time. The CDR3 nucleotides read TGCGCCAGCAGCCCCTTGTTGGATCTTAACTATGGCTACACCTTC. This sequence encodes CASSPLLDLNYGYTF. The chain carries TRBV4-1 and TRBJ1-2; D is unclear. CDR1 and CDR2 from the germline V gene are MGHRA and YSYEKL. Trimming stripped 4 bases from V and 1 base from J, with 13 bases between. The CDR3 covers 15 residues.

The count of this clone is one. At one boundary the junction diverges from the germline segment, which might be a read error. Additional DNA sequences in this sample encode the identical CDR3. The chain links TRBV9 to TRBJ1-2; D gene unclear. Germline V gene lookup returns CDR1 SGDLS and CDR2 YYNGEE. The CDR3 length is 14 residues. For the CDR3, the DNA is TGTGCCAGCAGCGTAGCTCTCTCGGGCTATGGCTACACCTTT. It specifies CASSVALSGYGYTF.

V gene TRBV9 combines with J gene TRBJ2-2; the D is unclear. V was clipped by 5 bases and J by 4 bases, with 15 bases between them. CDR1 is SGDLS and CDR2 is YYNGEE in the germline V gene. The CDR3 covers 15 residues. The CDR3 DNA sequence: TGTGCCAGCAGTGGTGGTTTTCTCCCCACCGGGGAGCTGTTTTTT. This codes for CASSGGFLPTGELFF.